This T cell receptor beta chain comes out of a study of blood T cell repertoires in COVID-19. The CDR3 contains 15 residues. Looked up from germline, CDR1 is SGHTA and CDR2 is FQGTGA. V was pared by 5 bases and J by 0 bases, with 12 bases between. Produced via immunoSEQ multiplex PCR; TCRdb's table is partial and in-frame only. The table records 55,000 to 65,000 clones, around 88% of them present only once. The TCR comes from a man between 60 and 70 years old with acute or convalescent COVID-19. The sample consisted of peripheral blood. The chain has TRBV7-3 and TRBJ2-3, with D perhaps matching TRBD2 (6 bases). The chain's CDR3 is CASSQGLPSTDTQYF. Written as DNA, the CDR3 is TGTGCCAGCAGCCAGGGACTGCCTAGCACAGATACGCAGTATTTT.